This T cell receptor (beta chain) originates from a study of blood T cell repertoires in COVID-19. V lost 7 bases and J lost 0, with 13 bases in between. CDR1 and CDR2 from the germline V gene are SNHLY and FYNNEI. The CDR3 runs 16 residues. In the original processing: Amplifying reference gene primers gave estimates of nucleated cell counts. Using immunoSEQ multiplex PCR, the repertoire was profiled, and TCRdb retains in-frame clones only, with some absent. V, J and clone size reflect that table, while D and trimming were determined from the DNA. The data hold over 200,000 clones, with 86% observed a single time.

The TCR comes from a man aged 35-49 years who had recovered from COVID-19. The chain joins TRBV2 to TRBJ1-6; D call uncertain. Sequenced sample: peripheral blood. The CDR3 sequence: CASTTEGGSYNSPLHF. The CDR3 bases are TGTGCCAGCACCACCGAGGGAGGCTCCTATAATTCACCCCTCCACTTT.